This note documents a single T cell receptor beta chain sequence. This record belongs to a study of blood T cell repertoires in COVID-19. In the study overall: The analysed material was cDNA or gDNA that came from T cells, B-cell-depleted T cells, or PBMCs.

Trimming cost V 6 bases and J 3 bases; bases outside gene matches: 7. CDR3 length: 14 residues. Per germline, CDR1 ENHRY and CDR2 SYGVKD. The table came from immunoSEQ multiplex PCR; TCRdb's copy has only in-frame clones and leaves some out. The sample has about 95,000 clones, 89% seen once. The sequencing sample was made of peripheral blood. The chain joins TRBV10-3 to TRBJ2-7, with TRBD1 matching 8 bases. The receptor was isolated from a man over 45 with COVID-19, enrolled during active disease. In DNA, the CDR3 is TGTGCCATCAGCGGGCAGGGGGCCCTCTACGAGCAGTACTTC. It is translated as CAISGQGALYEQYF.